The T cell receptor (beta chain) under discussion was sequenced for a study of blood T cell repertoires in COVID-19. The overall study: The analysed material was cDNA or gDNA that came from T cells, B-cell-depleted T cells, or PBMCs.

Under the authors' procedure: Estimated nucleated cell counts came from reference gene primer amplification. Measured with immunoSEQ multiplex PCR; TCRdb has only the in-frame clones, and not every one. For V, J and clone size, that table is used; D and trimming come from the DNA. The sample includes about 240,000 clones, roughly 86% of them seen just once. Trimming at V came to 3 bases and at J to 3 bases, leaving 2 bases not matched to a gene. Per the germline V gene, CDR1 is MNHEY and CDR2 is SMNVEV (reference sequence). The CDR3 is 13 residues long. The source material was PBMCs or T cells enriched from blood (not recorded which). The V and J genes are TRBV27 and TRBJ2-7, with 7 positions matching TRBD1. The sequence derives from a woman in her 30s with acute COVID-19. The CDR3 loop is CASSFGTDYEQYF. The CDR3 DNA follows: TGTGCCAGCAGTTTTGGGACAGACTACGAGCAGTACTTC.